This passage covers 12 T cell receptor beta chains from one sample sequenced in a study of T-cell memory formation after mild COVID-19. TCRdb re-derived calls from the 5' RACE reads in MiXCR, one entry per CDR3 protein. The table records under 250,000 distinct CDR3 sequences, 8.5% to 9.5% of them present only once. What was sequenced was PBMCs or a T cell subset sorted from them (not recorded which). The receptors come from a man aged 18 to 30 who had mild COVID-19 (a few samples of this study predate the infection). Cell type and time point are not known.

This clonotype was found many times. The chain recombines TRBV12-3 or TRBV12-4 with TRBJ1-1; tentative D call: TRBD1 (5 bases). Trimming cost V 5 bases and J 1 base, with 14 bases left between them. This CDR3 is 15 amino acids long. The DNA for the CDR3 is TGTGCCAGCAGTCCCCACGGGGCCTCGAACACTGAAGCTTTCTTT. This encodes CASSPHGASNTEAFF.

This clonotype was picked up a small number of times. This chain links TRBV12-3 or TRBV12-4 with TRBJ1-2, with no clear D. This CDR3 contains 14 residues. V dropped 7 bases and J dropped 5 bases, with 17 bases sitting between them. For the CDR3, the DNA is TGTGCCAGCACCCTTGTTGGTGACCAATATGGCTACACCTTC. Its protein is CASTLVGDQYGYTF.

This clonotype occurred many times. This chain links TRBV12-3 or TRBV12-4 with TRBJ1-5; possibly TRBD1 for D (6 bases). This CDR3 spans 17 amino acids. With 5 bases removed from V and 8 bases from J, the gap between germline ends came to 25 bases. The CDR3 nucleotides are TGTGCCAGCAGTGATGCGTCGGGGGGCTTTGAGATGGAGCCCCAGCATTTT. Translation gives CASSDASGGFEMEPQHF.

V gene TRBV9 combines with J gene TRBJ1-2; 9 bases align to TRBD1. This CDR3 contains 14 residues. Looked up from germline, CDR1 is SGDLS and CDR2 is YYNGEE. The V segment lost 2 bases and the J segment 7 bases; nucleotides outside the gene matches: 6. CDR3 region: CASSVRQGGFGYTF. The CDR3 nucleotides are TGTGCCAGCAGCGTGAGACAGGGGGGCTTTGGCTACACCTTC.

This chain links TRBV5-4 with TRBJ2-3, with unresolved D. Germline values: CDR1 SGHNT, CDR2 YYREEE (reference sequence). This CDR3 has 14 residues. Between the trimmed V and J ends, which lost 9 bases and 2 bases, there was a span of 16 bases. The CDR3 sequence is CAITTRRPTDTQYF. Written as DNA, the CDR3 is TGTGCCATTACGACGCGACGACCCACAGATACGCAGTATTTT. Looking up the rest from reference TRBV5-4 and TRBJ2-3 gives the full variable domain: ETGVTQSPTHLIKTRGQQVTLRCSSQSGHNTVSWYQQALGQGPQFIFQYYREEENGRGNFPPRFSGLQFPNYSSELNVNALELDDSALYLCAITTRRPTDTQYFGPGTRLTVL.

This clonotype was counted a few times. This chain links TRBV7-9 with TRBJ2-1; no definite D call. The CDR3 is 13 residues long. CDR1 is SEHNR and CDR2 is FQNEAQ in the germline V gene (reference sequence). With 1 base removed from V and 8 bases from J, the gap between germline ends came to 9 bases. The CDR3 nucleotides are TGTGCCAGCAGCTTAGAATCTCGGGATGAGCAGTTCTTC. It encodes CASSLESRDEQFF.

This clonotype was recorded at least ten times. The J gene is TRBJ2-5, the V gene TRBV7-9, with D possibly being TRBD1 or TRBD2 (5 bases each). CDR3 length: 14 amino acids. In germline, CDR1 is SEHNR, CDR2 FQNEAQ (reference sequence). Trimming removed 5 bases from V and 0 bases from J, with 10 bases in between. CDR3 region: CASSPGPYQETQYF. In DNA, the CDR3 is TGTGCCAGCAGCCCGGGACCGTACCAAGAGACCCAGTACTTC.

The J gene is TRBJ2-2, the V gene TRBV12-3 or TRBV12-4; the match to TRBD2 covers 7 bases. The CDR3 extends over 15 amino acids. Trimming took 6 bases from V and 7 from J; bases not matched to a gene: 11. CDR3 sequence reads: CASSHVREGIGELFF. CDR3 bases: TGTGCCAGCAGCCACGTGAGGGAGGGAATCGGGGAGCTGTTTTTT.

This clonotype was recorded many times. The V gene is TRBV10-3, the J gene TRBJ2-7; 7 nucleotides agree with TRBD2. J lost 2 bases, V lost 3 bases, and 13 bases had no gene match. Germline values: CDR1 ENHRY, CDR2 SYGVKD. The CDR3 consists of 17 residues. CDR3 coding DNA: TGTGCCATCAGTGACCACACCTCGGGGAGGGCTCCCTACGAGCAGTACTTC. Encoded protein: CAISDHTSGRAPYEQYF.

This clonotype was counted between two and nine times. The chain links TRBV4-3 to TRBJ2-1; 8 bases align to TRBD1. Germline-derived CDR1 and CDR2 are LGHNA and YSLEER. The length of the CDR3 is 13 residues. V was pared by 4 bases and J by 9 bases, with 5 bases of the junction left unmatched. CDR3 residues: CASSPAGGFEQFF. CDR3 nucleotides: TGCGCCAGCAGCCCGGCAGGGGGCTTTGAGCAGTTCTTC.

The rearrangement uses TRBV27 and TRBJ2-2, with D maybe TRBD1 (5 bases). The ends were cut back, 10 bases at V and 0 bases at J, with 12 bases in the middle. Germline CDR1 is MNHEY and CDR2 is SMNVEV (reference sequence). The length of the CDR3 is 14 residues. Here the CDR3 DNA reads TGTGCCACCACAAGGGGAACGAACACCGGGGAGCTGTTTTTT. It specifies CATTRGTNTGELFF.

The chain is built from TRBV5-5 and TRBJ2-5, with 7 bases aligning to TRBD2. Germline V gene sequence: CDR1 SGHKS, CDR2 YYEKEE (reference sequence). V was clipped by 5 bases and J by 1 base; unmatched bases: 5. The CDR3 runs to 14 residues. The CDR3 region has the DNA TGTGCCAGCAGTCCGGGGGGACTCCAAGAGACCCAGTACTTC. This gives the protein CASSPGGLQETQYF.